This entry features one TCR beta chain sequence. The record originates from a study of control samples from healthy donors and cancer patients. V lost 2 bases to trimming and J lost 3 bases, with 13 bases between them. Germline values: CDR1 SNHLY, CDR2 FYNNEI. The CDR3 consists of 15 residues. Data came from immunoSEQ multiplex PCR; TCRdb stores just in-frame clones and leaves some out. Seen here are roughly 58,000 clones, around 87% observed once, and the top ten hold about 13%. The receptor comes from an older woman with lung cancer. V gene TRBV2 combines with J gene TRBJ1-1; D is possibly TRBD1 (6 bases). The source material was PBMCs. Written as DNA, the CDR3 is TGTGCCAGCAGTGAAATTTCAGGGGTTTACACTGAAGCTTTCTTT. Its protein product is CASSEISGVYTEAFF.